This is a list of T cell receptor beta chains from one sample in a study of beta chain features in type 1 diabetes. The data were produced by immunoSEQ multiplex PCR, yet TCRdb's version contains in-frame clones alone and is incomplete. Counted here are 860,000 or so clones, under 20% occurring once; the ten biggest clones make up around 0.02%. Sequences were obtained from naive CD4+ T cells from blood. The receptors derive from a woman aged 18 to 35 in good health. The conserved cysteine and the conserved F or W are not part of the CDR3 here. The order of the fields is V gene, CDR3 protein.

V: TRBV6-6
CDR3: ASSYSGLYTEAF

V: TRBV2
CDR3: ASSAGTPNGRRI

V: TRBV6-6
CDR3: ASSYGPYEQY

V: TRBV29-1
CDR3: SVGGGGDTEAF

V: TRBV25-1
CDR3: ASTGGTIPQY

V: TRBV6-6
CDR3: ASNRGETQY

V: TRBV28
CDR3: ASSLLYNEQF

V: TRBV28
CDR3: ASTVGRGQSGYT

V: TRBV2
CDR3: ANRRREHSYEQY

V: TRBV10-3
CDR3: AISERRDTDTQY

V: TRBV5-4
CDR3: ASSHPPSSYNEQF

V: TRBV5-6
CDR3: ASRVTHARTQETQY

V: TRBV20-1
CDR3: SASVGEKLF

V: TRBV5-1
CDR3: ASSWDRGADTQY

V: TRBV19
CDR3: ASSMGGSNQPQH